The clone carrying this TCR beta chain was observed at least ten times. Its target is not known. The sample is drawn from a study of T cells after posttransplantation cyclophosphamide. Points from the study as a whole: TRB clonality was highly associated with recipient CMV seropositivity and reactivation.

V trimming: 9 bases; J trimming: 2 bases; junction bases outside the gene matches: 5. The CDR3 runs to 14 residues. The germline CDR1 and CDR2 sequences are LNHDA and SQIVND (reference sequence). Produced via immunoSEQ multiplex PCR; TCRdb's table is partial and in-frame only. The sample presents around 30,000 clones, none singletons. The chain has TRBV19 and TRBJ2-2; 8 bases line up with TRBD1. The sequenced sample consisted of PBMCs. The receptor was isolated from a woman aged 55 to 70 in good health, CMV-negative, and a related stem cell transplant donor. The CDR3 DNA sequence: TGTGCCAGCTCGGGACAGGCAAACACCGGGGAGCTGTTTTTT. It encodes CASSGQANTGELFF.